What follows is one T cell receptor beta chain and its context. The antigen remains undetermined. The data were obtained in a study of Ad26.COV2.S vaccination and SARS-CoV-2 variants. Germline lookup yields CDR1 SGHRS and CDR2 YFSETQ. The CDR3 length is 13 residues. The V and J ends lost 4 bases and 1 base respectively, with 8 bases between them. Treatment described: around 19 received Ad26.COV2.S at low or high dose, single or two shots; 5 received placebo; per-sample allocation not given. Collection of the samples took place on day 63 after the first injection of vaccine or placebo. The study used a vaccine consisting of an Ad26 vector that expressed Wuhan-strain SARS-CoV-2 spike. General observations from the study: Vaccinees and placebo recipients showed similar non-spike TCR breadth. Reportedly, spike-specific CD8+ and CD4+ T cell responses achieved substantial breadth once vaccination had taken place.

The protocol was immunoSEQ multiplex PCR, while the TCRdb copy is restricted to in-frame clones and leaves out a portion. The sample gives about 680,000 clones, around 92% of which show up once; about 1.5% is in the top ten. The input for sequencing was peripheral blood, taken in a trial of Ad26.COV2.S vaccine versus placebo. The origin of this receptor is a person between 18 and 65 years old who received the Ad26.COV2.S COVID-19 vaccine or a placebo. This chain links TRBV5-1 with TRBJ1-1, with D tentatively TRBD1 (5 bases). The CDR3 bases are TGCGCCAGCAGCCGGAGGGGGAACACTGAAGCTTTCTTT. It codes for CASSRRGNTEAFF.